This T cell receptor beta chain was identified in a study of OX40 agonist ivuxolimab in advanced cancers. Study overall: Intravenous ivuxolimab at 0.01 to 10 mg/kg was given to patients every 2 weeks.

Only one count was recorded for this clone. Its antigen is not known. This CDR3 has 15 residues. Germline loops: CDR1 MNHEY, CDR2 SMNVEV (reference sequence). Deletions cut 2 bases from V and 1 base from J, with 11 bases between. Study-wide findings and caveats: In the 0.1 to 3.0 mg/kg range, CD4+ and CD8+ blood T cells had expanded clonally by week 6. Expanded clones belonging to CD8+ T cells outnumbered, on average, those of CD4+.

The protocol was immunoSEQ multiplex PCR, while the TCRdb copy is restricted to in-frame clones and leaves out a portion. Here the sample spans about 80,000 clones, 86% being singletons. This chain links TRBV27 with TRBJ1-2; D is uncertain. The input for sequencing was CD4+ or CD8+ T cells sorted from blood, taken in a trial of the OX40 agonist ivuxolimab. The source of this sequence is an adult with an advanced solid tumor such as melanoma, head and neck, liver or kidney cancer. The CDR3 sequence: CASSLEGRDNYGYTF. CDR3 DNA sequence: TGTGCCAGCAGTTTAGAAGGGCGAGATAACTATGGCTACACCTTC.